The text below deals with one T cell receptor beta chain. The CDR3 does not end in the conserved phenylalanine or tryptophan, so this is likely a read error. It is unclear where the CDR3 begins or ends on the DNA, so no DNA is shown, and the CDR3 is as TCRdb lists it. Per the original methods: Reference gene primers were amplified, and this amplification served to estimate nucleated cell counts. Clones were sequenced by immunoSEQ multiplex PCR, and TCRdb holds only the in-frame ones, with some missing. The V and J calls and clone size come from that table; D and trimming were worked out from the DNA. The sample comprises a few hundred thousand clones, roughly 80% of which are singletons, and about 2.4% rests with the top ten. The data belong to a study of blood T cell repertoires in COVID-19. Overall study: Samples taken during acute and convalescent COVID-19 were collected in the United States, Italy and Spain. In each case, the material was cDNA or gDNA derived from T cells, B-cell-depleted T cells, or PBMCs.

The germline V gene encodes CDR1 WNHNN and CDR2 SYGVQD (reference sequence). The CDR3 length is 14 residues, termini included. Sequenced: peripheral blood. This TCR came from a woman aged 60-75 years with acute or convalescent COVID-19. The rearrangement uses TRBV10-1 and TRBJ1-3; the D segment call TRBD1 is taken from the table without a DNA check. The CDR3 is CASSESKDSAEVPA.